The clone carrying this T cell receptor beta chain was recorded many times. Its antigen is still unknown. One entry per CDR3 protein results from TCRdb running MiXCR on the 5' RACE reads. This sample has 250,000 to 400,000 distinct CDR3 sequences, with approximately 10% found just once. This sample stems from a study of CD8 T cells in ankylosing spondylitis. Study-level results: Reportedly, matched ankylosing spondylitis synovial fluid was significantly enriched for disease-linked clones.

The CDR3 covers 12 residues. V was shortened by 2 bases and J by 8 bases, with 6 bases between the two germline ends. The source is a female donor with ankylosing spondylitis or in good health (not recorded which). Input material: blood, either unsorted or a sorted T cell fraction (not recorded which). The V and J genes are TRBV12-3 or TRBV12-4 and TRBJ1-4; D is undetermined. The CDR3 spells CASSLLQEKLFF. The CDR3 DNA reads as TGTGCCAGCAGTTTACTTCAGGAAAAACTGTTTTTT.